The TCR beta chain under discussion was sequenced for a study of vaccination effects on CD4 cells after COVID-19. The protocol was immunoSEQ multiplex PCR, while the TCRdb copy is restricted to in-frame clones and leaves out a portion. The sample has 20,000 to 25,000 clones, about three quarters seen once. As concerns this clone: Antigen: not known.

Trimming removed 6 bases at V and 5 bases at J, with 17 bases between. Germline values: CDR1 SNHLY, CDR2 FYNNEI. The CDR3 spans 14 residues. Before any sequencing was done, the ViraFEST assay used viral peptide pools to expand antigen-specific CD4+ T cells. Having been cultured for about 10 days, the cells underwent CD4+ T cell isolation. It was with approximately 10 IU/ml IL-2 and around 10 ug/ml peptides that a few million PBMC per well were cultured. Cultures had half their medium replaced with IL-2 medium on days 3 and 7. The chain employs TRBV2 and TRBJ2-7; TRBD1 or TRBD2 may be the D gene (5 bases each). This material consisted of CD4+ T cells from PBMCs cultured with HCoV-229E spike peptides, taken before COVID-19 vaccination. This clonotype originated in a human donor who received a COVID-19 vaccine. CDR3 loop: CASSREGYIHEQYF. In DNA, the CDR3 is TGTGCCAGCAGCCGCGAGGGGTACATACACGAGCAGTACTTC. The variable domain in full, completed from reference TRBV2 and TRBJ2-7, reads EPEVTQTPSHQVTQMGQEVILRCVPISNHLYFYWYRQILGQKVEFLVSFYNNEISEKSEIFDDQFSVERPDGSNFTLKIRSTKLEDSAMYFCASSREGYIHEQYFGPGTRLTVT.